This entry is about one T cell receptor beta chain. It lacks a known antigen. Base qualities are not recorded, but no much larger clone differs from it by a single base. The record originates from a study of T cell responses to AZD1222 COVID-19 vaccine listed by TCRdb under 2021. Regarding the research as a whole: AZD1222 recipients whose second dose came at about 4 weeks and those whose second dose came at about 12 weeks were combined into one group, since spike-specific TCR depth and breadth did not differ between the two schedules. A total of 240 or so trial participants underwent TCR sequencing, of whom some 200 had received two doses of AZD1222 and 26 had received two doses of the MenACWY control vaccine. Trial participants were enrolled into age subgroups of 18-55, 56-69 and 70-plus years, which contained approximately 150, 28 and 58 TCR-sequenced participants, respectively. General study outcomes and caveats: After two AZD1222 doses, spike-specific TCR breadth and depth were significantly higher than at day 0 and than in MenACWY recipients. Participants were mostly white British, with more females than males. The authors suggested clonal diversity may have been underestimated. The 56-69-year group was small, and its depth increase did not reach significance, likely because of low power. Because no samples from the day 14 peak response were available, repertoires could be characterized only after the peak T cell response. Conclusions about previously exposed vaccinees were limited because only six AZD1222 recipients were SARS-CoV-2 seropositive at baseline. Nearly half of unique spike-specific TCRs reportedly recognized epitopes outside regions mutated in the B.1.351 and B.1.1.7 variants. CD4 TCRs associated with the vaccine covered the entire spike protein, and the dominant responses were in regions 160-218 and 743-854.

The CDR3 holds 14 amino acids from the cysteine to the phenylalanine. The CDR3 DNA has 42 bases and is translated from base 1. CDR1 is given as SQVTM and CDR2 as ANQGSEA, both from the germline V gene. The time point label on this specimen signifies: baseline before first vaccination. Vaccinee samples came from UK trials COV001 and COV002, including a single-blind randomized controlled phase 2/3 trial of AZD1222 (ChAdOx1 nCoV-19) in healthy adults. For TCRbeta chain sequencing, PBMC samples from trial participants were taken at day 0 and at day 28 after the second dose. The CDR3 regions of human TCRbeta chains were subjected to immunosequencing. Per the authors' processing: TCRs in the repertoires were matched against a reference library of SARS-CoV-2-specific TCRs that had been generated with the MIRA antigen-specificity platform. Breadth was defined as the fraction of unique TCRs that were SARS-CoV-2-associated. Depth was defined as the fraction of total T cells that were SARS-CoV-2-associated. Each spike-specific TCR was assigned to its reactive spike region and to a CD4 or CD8 class using the MIRA data. Log10-transformed breadth and depth values were compared by one-way ANOVA with Sidak's multiple comparisons tests. The source is immuneACCESS, and TCRdb retained only in-frame sequences with V and J called. Part of the clones is not carried over; for the studies checked, unresolved V genes explain less than half of this, and the remainder is unexplained. The V and J calls and clone size come from that table; D and trimming were worked out from the DNA. Across this sample there are approximately 180,000 clones, with around 89% seen only once. Of the sample, under 7.5% falls within the top ten clones.

This chain joins TRBV29-1 to TRBJ1-3, and perhaps TRBD1 as D gene, on 5 matching bases. This clonotype was sampled from an adult in good health. The sequencing used peripheral blood, collected on day 0 of AZD1222 vaccination. The CDR3 here reads CSASGGNLGDTIYF. The DNA is TGCAGTGCTTCTGGGGGGAATCTCGGGGACACCATATATTTT.